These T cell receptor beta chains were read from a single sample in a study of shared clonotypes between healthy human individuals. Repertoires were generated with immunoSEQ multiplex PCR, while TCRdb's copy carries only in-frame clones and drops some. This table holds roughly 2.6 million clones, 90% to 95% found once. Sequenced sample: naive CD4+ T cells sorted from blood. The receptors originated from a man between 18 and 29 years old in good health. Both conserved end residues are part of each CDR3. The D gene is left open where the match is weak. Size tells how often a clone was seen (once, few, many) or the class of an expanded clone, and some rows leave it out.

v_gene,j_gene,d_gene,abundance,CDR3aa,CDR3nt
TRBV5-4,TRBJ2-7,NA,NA,CASRFTGTDEQYF,TGTGCCAGCAGATTTACAGGTACCGACGAGCAGTACTTC
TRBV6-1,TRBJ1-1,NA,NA,CASRSVMDGAAFF,TGTGCCAGCAGATCTGTGATGGACGGGGCAGCTTTCTTT
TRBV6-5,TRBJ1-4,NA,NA,CASSYQDSEKLFF,TGTGCCAGCAGTTACCAGGACAGTGAAAAACTGTTTTTT
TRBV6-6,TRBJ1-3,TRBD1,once,CASSYSGQGAGNTIYF,TGTGCCAGCAGTTACTCTGGGCAGGGGGCTGGAAACACCATATATTTT
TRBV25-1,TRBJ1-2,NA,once,CASSELINYGYTF,TGTGCCAGCAGTGAACTGATTAACTATGGCTACACCTTC
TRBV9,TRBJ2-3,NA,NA,CASSERAGTSTDTQYF,TGTGCCAGCAGCGAGAGGGCAGGGACTAGCACAGATACGCAGTATTTT
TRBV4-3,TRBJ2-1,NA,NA,CASSQERGGYNEQFF,TGCGCCAGCAGCCAAGAAAGAGGGGGGTACAATGAGCAGTTCTTC
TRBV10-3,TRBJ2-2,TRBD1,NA,CAIREQGTGELFF,TGTGCCATCAGAGAACAGGGGACCGGGGAGCTGTTTTTT
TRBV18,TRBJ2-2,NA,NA,CASSLNTGELFF,TGTGCCAGCTCACTCAACACCGGGGAGCTGTTTTTT
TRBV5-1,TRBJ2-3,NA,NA,CASSLELAPDTQYF,TGCGCCAGCAGCTTGGAGCTAGCCCCAGATACGCAGTATTTT
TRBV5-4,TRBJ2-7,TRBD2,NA,CASSLATSGDYEQYF,TGTGCCAGCAGCTTGGCGACTAGCGGGGACTACGAGCAGTACTTC
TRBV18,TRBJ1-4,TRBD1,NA,CASSPDRVSEKLFF,TGTGCCAGCTCACCGGACAGGGTTTCGGAAAAACTGTTTTTT
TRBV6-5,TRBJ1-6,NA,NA,CASSRGGDSNSPLHF,TGTGCCAGCAGTCGGGGGGGAGACTCTAATTCACCCCTCCACTTT
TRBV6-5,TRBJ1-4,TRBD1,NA,CASSYSTGGNEKLFF,TGTGCCAGCAGTTACTCGACAGGGGGAAATGAAAAACTGTTTTTT
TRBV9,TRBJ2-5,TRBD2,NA,CASSAGTSGTGETQYF,TGTGCCAGCAGCGCGGGGACTAGCGGGACTGGGGAGACCCAGTACTTC
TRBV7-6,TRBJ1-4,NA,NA,CASSLFAGELFF,TGTGCCAGCAGCTTATTTGCGGGCGAACTGTTTTTT
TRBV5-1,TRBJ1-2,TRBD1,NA,CASSLEGTGVDGYTF,TGCGCCAGCAGCTTGGAGGGGACAGGGGTAGATGGCTACACCTTC
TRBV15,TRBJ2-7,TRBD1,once,CATSVGTGPYEQYF,TGTGCCACCAGTGTAGGGACAGGGCCCTACGAGCAGTACTTC
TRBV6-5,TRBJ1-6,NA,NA,CASSYSGGQKGTLHF,TGTGCCAGCAGTTACTCAGGGGGACAAAAAGGAACCCTCCACTTT
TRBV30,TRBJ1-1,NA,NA,CAWSGKGGVNTEAFF,TGTGCCTGGAGTGGTAAGGGGGGAGTGAACACTGAAGCTTTCTTT
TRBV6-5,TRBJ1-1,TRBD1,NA,CASGLTGMNTEAFF,TGTGCCAGCGGACTGACAGGGATGAACACTGAAGCTTTCTTT
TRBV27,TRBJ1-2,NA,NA,CASSPVQYDGYTF,TGTGCCAGCAGCCCGGTCCAGTACGATGGCTACACCTTC
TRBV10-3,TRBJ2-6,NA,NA,CAISVLAPSSGANVLTF,TGTGCCATCAGTGTCTTGGCCCCCAGCTCTGGGGCCAACGTCCTGACTTTC
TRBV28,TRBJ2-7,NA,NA,CASSQRDYEQYF,TGTGCCAGCAGCCAACGGGATTACGAGCAGTACTTC
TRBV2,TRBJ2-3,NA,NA,CASSRLLLQGSGGTDTQYF,TGTGCCAGCAGTAGACTTCTATTACAGGGTAGTGGAGGCACAGATACGCAGTATTTT
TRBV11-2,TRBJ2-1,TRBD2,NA,CASSPGAGGPSYNEQFF,TGTGCCAGCAGCCCAGGGGCGGGAGGGCCCTCCTACAATGAGCAGTTCTTC
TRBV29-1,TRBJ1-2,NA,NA,CSVGQDYGYTF,TGCAGCGTTGGACAGGACTATGGCTACACCTTC
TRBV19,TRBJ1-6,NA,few,CASSRTDLRSNSPLHF,TGTGCCAGTAGTCGGACAGACCTACGGTCAAATTCACCCCTCCACTTT
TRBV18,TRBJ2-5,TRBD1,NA,CASSLTGSGQETQYF,TGTGCCAGCTCACTGACAGGGAGTGGGCAAGAGACCCAGTACTTC
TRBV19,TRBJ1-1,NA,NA,CASTRGMNTEAFF,TGTGCCAGTACTAGAGGAATGAACACTGAAGCTTTCTTT
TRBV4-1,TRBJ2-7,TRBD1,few,CASSQDAGQGRVHEQYF,TGCGCCAGCAGCCAAGATGCCGGACAGGGGCGTGTTCACGAGCAGTACTTC
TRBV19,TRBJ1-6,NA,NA,CASSIITQDNSPLHF,TGTGCCAGTAGTATAATAACGCAGGATAATTCACCCCTCCACTTT
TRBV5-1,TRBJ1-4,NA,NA,CASSRSRNEKLFF,TGCGCCAGCAGTAGGTCCAGAAATGAAAAACTGTTTTTT
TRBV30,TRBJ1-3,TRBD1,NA,CAWSSMGTGRGNTIYF,TGTGCCTGGAGCTCGATGGGGACAGGGCGAGGAAACACCATATATTTT
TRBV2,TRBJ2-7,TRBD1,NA,CASSPDRGSLYEQYF,TGTGCCAGCAGCCCGGACAGGGGGAGCTTATACGAGCAGTACTTC
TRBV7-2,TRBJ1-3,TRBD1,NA,CASSPGTGSGNTIYF,TGTGCCAGCAGCCCAGGGACAGGGTCTGGAAACACCATATATTTT
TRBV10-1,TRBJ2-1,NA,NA,CASSQGTEQFF,TGCGCCAGCAGCCAGGGTACTGAGCAGTTCTTC
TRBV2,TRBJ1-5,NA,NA,CASSDKQAPNQPQHF,TGTGCCAGCAGTGATAAGCAGGCCCCCAATCAGCCCCAGCATTTT
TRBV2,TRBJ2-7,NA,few,CASRKGWGEASEQYF,TGTGCCAGCAGGAAGGGTTGGGGAGAGGCCTCCGAGCAGTACTTC
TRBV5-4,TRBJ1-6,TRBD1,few,CASSSRIPGGNSPLHF,TGTGCCAGCAGCTCCCGAATCCCAGGGGGGAATTCACCCCTCCACTTT
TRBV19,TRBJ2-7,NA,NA,CASSMSTGRHEQYF,TGTGCCAGTAGTATGTCCACAGGTCGCCACGAGCAGTACTTC
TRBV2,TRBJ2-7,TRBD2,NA,CASRNGAGGSYEQYF,TGTGCCAGCAGGAATGGGGCGGGGGGCTCCTACGAGCAGTACTTC
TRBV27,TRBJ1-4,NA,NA,CASKTRVGGREKLFF,TGTGCCAGCAAGACCCGAGTAGGGGGTCGGGAAAAACTGTTTTTT